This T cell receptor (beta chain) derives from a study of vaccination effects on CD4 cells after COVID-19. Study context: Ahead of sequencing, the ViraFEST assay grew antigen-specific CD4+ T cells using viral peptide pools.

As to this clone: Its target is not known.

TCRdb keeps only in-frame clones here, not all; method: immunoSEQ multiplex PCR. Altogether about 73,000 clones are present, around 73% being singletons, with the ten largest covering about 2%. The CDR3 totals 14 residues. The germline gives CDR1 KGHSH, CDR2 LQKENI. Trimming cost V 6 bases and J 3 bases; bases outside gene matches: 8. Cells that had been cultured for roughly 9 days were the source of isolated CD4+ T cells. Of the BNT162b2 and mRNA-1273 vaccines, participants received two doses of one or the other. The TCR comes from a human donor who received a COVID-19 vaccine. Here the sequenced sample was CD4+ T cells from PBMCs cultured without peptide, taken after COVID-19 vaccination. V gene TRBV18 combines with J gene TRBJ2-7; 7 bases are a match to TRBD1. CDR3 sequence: CASSVRDSYYEQYV. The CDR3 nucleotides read TGTGCCAGCTCCGTCCGGGACAGTTACTACGAGCAGTACGTC.